Listed here is a single T cell receptor (beta chain). Its antigen remains unidentified. This sample was taken from a study of cytomegalovirus exposure and HLA in healthy donors. The study, taken as a whole, reports: For most TCR sequences rarity was the rule, although some public TCRs occurred in many donors.

PCR primers comprised 60 Vbeta and 13 Jbeta primers. The table came from immunoSEQ multiplex PCR; TCRdb's copy has only in-frame clones and leaves some out. The table lists over 95,000 clones, 65% to 85% of them singletons. CDR1 and CDR2 from the germline V gene are SGHNT and YYREEE (reference sequence). The CDR3 sequence is 15 residues long. Unmatched junction bases numbered 8, after V lost 4 bases and J lost 4 bases. The source of this sequence is a man in his forties or fifties in good health and CMV-seronegative. Sequencing used PBMCs. The rearrangement joins TRBV5-4 to TRBJ2-5; 9 bases are shared with TRBD1. The CDR3 reads CASSPRDRVGETQYF. CDR3 bases: TGTGCCAGCAGCCCCCGGGACAGGGTGGGAGAGACCCAGTACTTC.